The rows below give T cell receptor beta chains drawn from one sample of a study of Ad26.COV2.S vaccination and SARS-CoV-2 variants. The table came from immunoSEQ multiplex PCR; TCRdb's copy has only in-frame clones and leaves some out. The sample consists of over 400,000 clones, about nine tenths of them appearing once. The material was peripheral blood, obtained in a trial of Ad26.COV2.S vaccine versus placebo. The receptors here all came from a person between 18 and 60 years old who received the Ad26.COV2.S COVID-19 vaccine or a placebo. CDR3s include the opening cysteine and the closing phenylalanine or tryptophan. The D gene is left open where the match is weak. Where a row states a size, it is once, few, many or the class of an expanded clone; other rows omit it.

V	D	J	size	CDR3	DNA
TRBV7-9	TRBD2	TRBJ2-7	NA	CASSLAGLAANEQYF	TGTGCCAGCAGCTTAGCGGGACTAGCGGCAAACGAGCAGTACTTC
TRBV5-1	TRBD2	TRBJ2-5	NA	CASSPGLVGTQETQYF	TGCGCCAGCAGCCCCGGACTAGTTGGGACGCAAGAGACCCAGTACTTC
TRBV18	TRBD1	TRBJ1-1	NA	CASSPSTGVNTEAFF	TGTGCCAGCTCACCATCTACAGGGGTGAACACTGAAGCTTTCTTT
TRBV6-6	TRBD2	TRBJ2-3	NA	CASSPQGTSGGTDTQYF	TGTGCCAGCAGTCCACAAGGGACTAGCGGGGGCACAGATACGCAGTATTTT
TRBV6-5	NA	TRBJ2-7	NA	CASTRGGDAEQYF	TGTGCCAGCACCAGAGGGGGAGATGCCGAGCAGTACTTC
TRBV18	NA	TRBJ2-5	NA	CASSPSGGGIEETQYF	TGTGCCAGCTCACCTTCAGGGGGAGGAATAGAAGAGACCCAGTACTTC
TRBV4-3	TRBD2	TRBJ2-2	once	CASSQVPSGHTGELFF	TGCGCCAGCAGCCAAGTCCCTAGCGGCCACACCGGGGAGCTGTTTTTT
TRBV6-2/TRBV6-3	TRBD2	TRBJ2-1	NA	CASSYAGGPPDEQFF	TGTGCCAGCAGTTACGCGGGAGGGCCTCCCGATGAGCAGTTCTTC
TRBV28	TRBD2	TRBJ2-1	NA	CASSPPLAGGFYNEQFF	TGTGCCAGCAGTCCCCCACTAGCGGGAGGGTTCTACAATGAGCAGTTCTTC
TRBV7-8	NA	TRBJ2-7	NA	CASSPEGGGPGDEQYF	TGTGCCAGCAGCCCAGAGGGGGGAGGGCCAGGGGACGAGCAGTACTTC
TRBV5-1	TRBD1	TRBJ1-2	NA	CASSLGTGRHYGYTF	TGCGCCAGCAGCTTAGGGACAGGAAGACACTATGGCTACACCTTC
TRBV28	NA	TRBJ2-7	NA	CASSFPGLSRQYF	TGTGCCAGCAGTTTTCCCGGACTGAGCAGGCAGTACTTC
TRBV10-1	NA	TRBJ2-7	NA	CASKWEMDEQYF	TGCGCCAGCAAGTGGGAGATGGACGAGCAGTACTTC
TRBV29-1	NA	TRBJ1-2	NA	CSVVEGDYGYTF	TGCAGCGTTGTGGAGGGCGACTATGGCTACACCTTC
TRBV11-3	NA	TRBJ2-2	NA	CASSLDGLARGELFF	TGTGCCAGCAGCTTAGATGGGCTAGCGCGCGGGGAGCTGTTTTTT
TRBV27	NA	TRBJ2-3	once	CASPGAQRVSDTQYF	TGTGCCAGCCCCGGCGCACAAAGGGTTTCGGATACGCAGTATTTT
TRBV29-1	NA	TRBJ2-7	NA	CSVVGTHEQYF	TGCAGCGTAGTCGGGACCCACGAGCAGTACTTC
TRBV18	TRBD1	TRBJ2-4	NA	CASSPLPGQGTGAKNIQYF	TGTGCCAGCTCACCTCTGCCGGGACAGGGGACGGGGGCCAAAAACATTCAGTACTTC
TRBV10-3	TRBD2	TRBJ2-3	once	CAISESIPAASGGPTQYF	TGTGCCATCAGTGAGTCGATCCCCGCGGCTAGCGGGGGACCTACGCAGTATTTT
TRBV15	NA	TRBJ2-7	NA	CATSNAYEQYF	TGTGCCACCAGCAACGCCTACGAGCAGTACTTC
TRBV3-1/TRBV3-2	TRBD2	TRBJ2-1	NA	CASSQGSGRTDEQFF	TGTGCCAGCAGCCAAGGTAGCGGGAGAACGGATGAGCAGTTCTTC
TRBV11-1	TRBD1	TRBJ1-1	few	CASSGRGQQNTEAFF	TGTGCCAGCAGCGGCAGGGGGCAACAAAACACTGAAGCTTTCTTT
TRBV5-5	NA	TRBJ1-2	NA	CASSPEIRNYGYTF	TGTGCCAGCAGCCCGGAAATCCGAAACTATGGCTACACCTTC
TRBV27	NA	TRBJ2-1	NA	CASSFLSGRDEQFF	TGTGCCAGCAGTTTCCTTTCAGGAAGGGATGAGCAGTTCTTC
TRBV10-1	NA	TRBJ1-4	NA	CASSDPRRGSNEKLFF	TGCGCCAGCAGTGACCCTCGGAGGGGATCTAATGAAAAACTGTTTTTT
TRBV27	NA	TRBJ1-5	NA	CASSSDRSNQPQHF	TGTGCCAGCAGTTCTGACAGAAGCAATCAGCCCCAGCATTTT
TRBV11-2	TRBD1	TRBJ1-1	NA	CASSLPGQGMNTEAFF	TGTGCCAGCAGCCTACCGGGACAGGGGATGAACACTGAAGCTTTCTTT
TRBV27	TRBD2	TRBJ2-7	NA	CASSGNPPYEQYF	TGTGCCAGTAGCGGGAACCCTCCCTACGAGCAGTACTTC
TRBV5-4	NA	TRBJ2-5	NA	CASSLRQTQETQYF	TGTGCCAGCAGCTTGAGGCAGACACAAGAGACCCAGTACTTC
TRBV7-6	TRBD2	TRBJ2-1	NA	CASSGPQAPSGTLNEQFF	TGTGCCAGCAGCGGACCTCAGGCGCCTAGCGGGACCCTCAATGAGCAGTTCTTC
TRBV3-1/TRBV3-2	NA	TRBJ2-3	NA	CASMGADTQYF	TGTGCCAGCATGGGGGCTGATACGCAGTATTTT
TRBV4-3	TRBD2	TRBJ2-1	NA	CASSPWTSGSGNEQFF	TGCGCCAGCAGCCCGTGGACTAGCGGGAGTGGGAATGAGCAGTTCTTC
TRBV4-2	NA	TRBJ1-6	NA	CASSQDSRTDNSPLHF	TGTGCCAGCAGCCAAGATTCCCGGACAGATAATTCACCCCTCCACTTT
TRBV3-1/TRBV3-2	NA	TRBJ1-5	few	CASSQTVGNQPQHF	TGTGCCAGCAGCCAAACGGTAGGGAATCAGCCCCAGCATTTT
TRBV3-1/TRBV3-2	NA	TRBJ2-7	NA	CASSPGTFYEQYF	TGTGCCAGCAGCCCGGGGACTTTCTACGAGCAGTACTTC
TRBV28	NA	TRBJ2-7	NA	CASSLFPGRGGQGALDEQYF	TGTGCCAGCAGTTTATTCCCAGGCCGGGGGGGACAGGGAGCTCTAGACGAGCAGTACTTC
TRBV5-1	NA	TRBJ2-2	NA	CASTKEQRTGLTGELFF	TGCGCCAGCACCAAAGAACAAAGGACTGGCCTCACCGGGGAGCTGTTTTTT
TRBV13	TRBD1	TRBJ2-7	NA	CASSLGGRGPYEQYF	TGTGCCAGCAGCTTAGGGGGCAGGGGGCCCTACGAGCAGTACTTC
TRBV4-1	NA	TRBJ2-3	NA	CASSNPGTAIGGTQYF	TGCGCCAGCAGCAACCCCGGGACTGCAATAGGGGGTACGCAGTATTTT
TRBV2	TRBD1	TRBJ2-7	NA	CASRPTRTGLSEQYF	TGTGCCAGCAGGCCCACCCGGACAGGTCTTAGTGAGCAGTACTTC
TRBV28	NA	TRBJ2-7	NA	CASCQGGLTYEQYF	TGTGCCAGCTGTCAGGGGGGCTTAACCTACGAGCAGTACTTC
TRBV9	NA	TRBJ1-2	NA	CASSVGNTGYGYTF	TGTGCCAGCAGCGTAGGGAATACAGGCTATGGCTACACCTTC
TRBV10-3	NA	TRBJ1-2	once	CAISDRESYGYTF	TGTGCCATCAGTGACAGGGAAAGCTATGGCTACACCTTC
TRBV7-2	TRBD2	TRBJ2-1	NA	CASSQNRASGNNEQFF	TGTGCCAGCAGCCAGAATCGGGCTAGCGGGAACAATGAGCAGTTCTTC
TRBV11-2	NA	TRBJ2-7	NA	CASSGGRVTGVAYEQYF	TGTGCCAGCAGCGGCGGGCGAGTGACAGGTGTGGCCTACGAGCAGTACTTC
TRBV9	TRBD2	TRBJ2-7	NA	CASSVARLAGRGEQYF	TGTGCCAGCAGCGTAGCGCGCCTAGCGGGAAGGGGCGAGCAGTACTTC
TRBV12-3/TRBV12-4	NA	TRBJ2-1	NA	CASTSDNYNEQFF	TGTGCCAGCACCTCGGACAATTACAATGAGCAGTTCTTC
TRBV7-3	TRBD2	TRBJ2-1	NA	CASSLTAGAAGDNEQFF	TGTGCCAGCAGCTTAACCGCGGGGGCAGCGGGGGACAATGAGCAGTTCTTC